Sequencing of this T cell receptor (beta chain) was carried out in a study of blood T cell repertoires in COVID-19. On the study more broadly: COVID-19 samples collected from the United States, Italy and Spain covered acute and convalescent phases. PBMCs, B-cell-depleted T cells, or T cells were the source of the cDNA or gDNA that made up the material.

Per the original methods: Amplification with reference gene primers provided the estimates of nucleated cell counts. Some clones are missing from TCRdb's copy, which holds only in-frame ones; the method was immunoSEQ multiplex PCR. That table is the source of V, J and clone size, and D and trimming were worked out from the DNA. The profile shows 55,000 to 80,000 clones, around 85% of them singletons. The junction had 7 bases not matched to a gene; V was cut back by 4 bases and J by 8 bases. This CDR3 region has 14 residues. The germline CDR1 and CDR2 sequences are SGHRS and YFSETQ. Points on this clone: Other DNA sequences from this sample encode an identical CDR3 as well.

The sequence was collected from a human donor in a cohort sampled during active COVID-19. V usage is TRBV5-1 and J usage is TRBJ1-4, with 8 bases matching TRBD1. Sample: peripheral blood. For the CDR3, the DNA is TGCGCCAGCAGCCTGGACAGGGTAGGGGAAAAACTGTTTTTT. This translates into CASSLDRVGEKLFF.